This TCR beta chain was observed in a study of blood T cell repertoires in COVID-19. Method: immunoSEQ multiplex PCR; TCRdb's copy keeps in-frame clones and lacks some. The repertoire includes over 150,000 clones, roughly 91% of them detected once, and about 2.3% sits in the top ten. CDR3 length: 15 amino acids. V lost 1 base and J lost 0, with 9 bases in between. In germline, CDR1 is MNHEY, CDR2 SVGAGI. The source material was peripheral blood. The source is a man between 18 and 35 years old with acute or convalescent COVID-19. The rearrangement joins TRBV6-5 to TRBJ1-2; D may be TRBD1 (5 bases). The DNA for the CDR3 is TGTGCCAGCAGTTACTATCAGGGCTCTAACTATGGCTACACCTTC. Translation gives CASSYYQGSNYGYTF.